This is a list of T cell receptor beta chains from one sample in a study of early T cells in non-severe SARS-CoV-2 infection. TCRdb re-called the 5' RACE reads through MiXCR, storing one row per CDR3 protein. Among some 22,000 distinct CDR3 sequences listed, over 4% were seen once. Sequencing was done on a sample of whole blood. These receptors all come from an adult who was a healthcare worker with PCR-confirmed SARS-CoV-2 infection or an uninfected control (not recorded which). The CDR3 runs from the conserved cysteine through the conserved F or W. D genes are given only for firm matches. Clone size appears in some rows only: once, few, many, or a class for an expanded clone.

>medium-sized|NA|TRBV11-2|TRBJ2-1
CASSPPGSHNEQFF
TGTGCCAGCAGCCCACCGGGATCCCACAATGAGCAGTTCTTC
>NA|NA|TRBV15|TRBJ2-5
CATSRDSRETQYF
TGTGCCACCAGCAGGGATAGTCGGGAGACCCAGTACTTC
>many|TRBD1|TRBV30|TRBJ1-2
CAWMGQGHGYTF
TGTGCCTGGATGGGACAGGGGCATGGCTACACCTTC
>medium-sized|NA|TRBV7-2|TRBJ1-3
CASSLYQTGGNTIYF
TGTGCCAGCAGCTTGTACCAAACCGGCGGAAACACCATATATTTT
>few|TRBD1|TRBV10-3|TRBJ2-2
CAISRDRGDTGELFF
TGTGCCATCAGTAGAGACAGGGGGGATACCGGGGAGCTGTTTTTT
>many|NA|TRBV6-5|TRBJ2-2
CASSYLPRAGTGELFF
TGTGCCAGCAGTTACTTGCCGCGGGCGGGGACCGGGGAGCTGTTTTTT
>many|TRBD1|TRBV7-8|TRBJ1-6
CASSMTGSNSPLHF
TGTGCCAGCAGCATGACAGGGAGCAATTCACCCCTCCACTTT
>many|NA|TRBV5-1|TRBJ1-2
CASSFEAGNYGYTF
TGCGCCAGCAGCTTCGAGGCAGGGAACTATGGCTACACCTTC
>NA|NA|TRBV10-3|TRBJ2-3
CAISYHTSDTQYF
TGTGCCATCAGTTACCACACCTCAGATACGCAGTATTTT
>NA|NA|TRBV7-6|TRBJ2-5
CASSSRSGPAPGTQYF
TGTGCCAGCAGCTCTCGGAGCGGGCCCGCCCCAGGGACCCAGTACTTC
>medium-sized|NA|TRBV11-2|TRBJ2-5
CASSLGGTYQETQYF
TGTGCCAGCAGCTTAGGGGGAACGTACCAAGAGACCCAGTACTTC
>NA|TRBD2|TRBV12-3/TRBV12-4|TRBJ2-1
CASSGTSGGYEQFF
TGTGCCAGCAGTGGGACTAGCGGGGGTTATGAGCAGTTCTTC
>medium-sized|TRBD1|TRBV20-1|TRBJ2-7
CSALRQGYEQYF
TGCAGTGCTCTTCGACAGGGGTACGAGCAGTACTTC
>many|NA|TRBV2|TRBJ1-5
CASSPTRDQPQHF
TGTGCCAGCTCTCCTACTAGGGATCAGCCCCAGCATTTT
>many|NA|TRBV5-1|TRBJ2-4
CASSHGGRSGLYF
TGCGCCAGCAGCCATGGGGGTCGGTCGGGACTGTACTTC
>many|NA|TRBV28|TRBJ1-2
CASSTRTVGYTF
TGTGCCAGCTCCACCCGGACAGTTGGCTACACCTTC
>NA|NA|TRBV11-2|TRBJ2-1
CASSPGGGSEQFF
TGTGCCAGCAGCCCGGGGGGCGGCAGTGAGCAGTTCTTC
>many|TRBD1|TRBV4-2|TRBJ1-5
CASSTFLTGPGSNQPQHF
TGTGCCAGCAGCACATTTTTGACAGGGCCTGGGAGCAATCAGCCCCAGCATTTT
>medium-sized|NA|TRBV7-6|TRBJ2-2
CASSLLGGPANTGELFF
TGTGCCAGCAGCTTACTCGGGGGGCCCGCAAACACCGGGGAGCTGTTTTTT
>NA|NA|TRBV7-8|TRBJ1-5
CASSLDTGSNQPQHF
TGTGCCAGCAGCTTAGACACAGGGAGCAATCAGCCCCAGCATTTT
>many|TRBD2|TRBV5-1|TRBJ2-3
CASSTLTSSTDTQYF
TGCGCCAGCAGCACTTTGACTAGCTCCACAGATACGCAGTATTTT
>medium-sized|NA|TRBV5-5|TRBJ1-2
CASSSQGGDYGYTF
TGTGCCAGCAGCTCCCAGGGAGGGGACTATGGCTACACCTTC
>NA|NA|TRBV10-3|TRBJ2-3
CAISDNVRGESTDTQYF
TGTGCCATCAGTGACAATGTAAGGGGCGAAAGCACAGATACGCAGTATTTT
>many|TRBD2|TRBV7-3|TRBJ2-3
CASSLPGGADTQYF
TGTGCCAGCAGCTTACCCGGGGGGGCAGATACGCAGTATTTT
>many|NA|TRBV12-3/TRBV12-4|TRBJ1-1
CASSFKAGYTEAFF
TGTGCCAGCAGTTTTAAAGCAGGCTACACTGAAGCTTTCTTT
>once|NA|TRBV12-3/TRBV12-4|TRBJ1-5
CASSLGQNQPQHF
TGTGCCAGCAGTTTAGGGCAGAATCAGCCCCAGCATTTT
>NA|NA|TRBV28|TRBJ2-4
CASSFHRYPRFLSSTPTRDIQYF
TGTGCCAGCAGTTTCCACCGGTACCCCAGGTTCCTCTCGTCCACCCCTACTAGAGACATTCAGTACTTC
>few|TRBD1|TRBV6-1|TRBJ1-2
CASRLTGNNYGYTF
TGTGCCAGCAGGCTGACAGGGAATAACTATGGCTACACCTTC
>NA|NA|TRBV14|TRBJ1-2
CASSPDRGGYTF
TGTGCCAGCAGCCCGGACCGGGGTGGCTACACCTTC
>many|NA|TRBV10-3|TRBJ1-3
CAISEGDTIYF
TGTGCCATCAGTGAGGGAGACACCATATATTTT
>many|NA|TRBV10-3|TRBJ2-1
CAISVEHNEQFF
TGTGCCATCAGTGTGGAACACAATGAGCAGTTCTTC
>many|TRBD1|TRBV10-3|TRBJ2-2
CAISGPGTGGSRGTGELFF
TGTGCCATCAGTGGTCCCGGGACAGGGGGCTCGAGAGGTACCGGGGAGCTGTTTTTT
>NA|NA|TRBV7-9|TRBJ2-2
CASTEAARNTGELFF
TGTGCCAGCACCGAAGCGGCCAGGAACACCGGGGAGCTGTTTTTT
>many|TRBD2|TRBV18|TRBJ2-5
CASSPQRGEWETQYF
TGTGCCAGCTCCCCCCAGCGGGGGGAGTGGGAGACCCAGTACTTC
>many|TRBD1|TRBV20-1|TRBJ1-4
CSAPLLDRGRNEKLFF
TGCAGTGCCCCCCTCCTCGACAGGGGGCGTAATGAAAAACTGTTTTTT
>few|NA|TRBV19|TRBJ2-6
CASSTLDPGANVLTF
TGTGCCAGTAGTACTTTGGACCCGGGGGCCAACGTCCTGACTTTC
>few|NA|TRBV14|TRBJ2-1
CASSQVYERDNEQFF
TGTGCCAGCAGCCAAGTTTATGAGCGGGACAATGAGCAGTTCTTC
>many|NA|TRBV20-1|TRBJ1-2
CSASLDYGYTF
TGCAGTGCTAGCTTGGACTATGGCTACACCTTC
>many|NA|TRBV29-1|TRBJ2-2
CSVGRTNTGELFF
TGCAGCGTTGGGAGAACGAACACCGGGGAGCTGTTTTTT